This TCR beta chain is drawn from a study of blood T cells in healthy people across ages. Findings and limits, study-wide: Per million T cells, TCR beta diversity dropped about linearly as age rose.

This clonotype was seen more than once but under ten times. Its antigen is undetermined. Together with a sample-barcoded 5' primer, a J-beta primer mix was included in a second PCR lasting about 7 to 12 cycles. Via MiXCR, TCRdb re-called the 5' RACE reads, giving one row per CDR3 protein. Here the sample spans fewer than 800,000 distinct CDR3 sequences, around a quarter being singletons. This same sample was also part of a study on T cells of mothers and their children. Per that paper: Added by the second PCR's M1S primer were sample barcodes and 2-4 random nucleotides.

Specimen: blood. This TCR was sampled from a boy between 10 and 17 years old in good health.

The CDR3 is CASSEAGRVQPQHF. The CDR3 nucleotides are TGTGCCAGCAGTGAAGCAGGGAGGGTTCAGCCCCAGCATTTT. The J gene is TRBJ1-5, the V gene TRBV25-1, with D possibly being TRBD1 (5 bases). CDR1 is MGHDK, CDR2 SYGVNS, per germline. V lost 2 bases and J lost 6, with 11 bases in between. The CDR3 is 14 residues long.